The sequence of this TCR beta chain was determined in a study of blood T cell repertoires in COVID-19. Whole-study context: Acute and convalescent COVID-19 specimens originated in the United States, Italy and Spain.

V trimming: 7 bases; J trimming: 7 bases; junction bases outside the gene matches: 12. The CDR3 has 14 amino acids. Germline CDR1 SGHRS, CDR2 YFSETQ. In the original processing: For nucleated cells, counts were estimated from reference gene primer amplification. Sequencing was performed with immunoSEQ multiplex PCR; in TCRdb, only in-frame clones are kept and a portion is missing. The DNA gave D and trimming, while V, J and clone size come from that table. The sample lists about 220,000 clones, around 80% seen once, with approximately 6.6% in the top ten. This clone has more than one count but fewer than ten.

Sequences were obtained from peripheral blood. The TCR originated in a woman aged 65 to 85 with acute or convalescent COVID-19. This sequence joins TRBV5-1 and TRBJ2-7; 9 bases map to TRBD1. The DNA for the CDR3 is TGCGCCAGCGGCTCCGGGACAGGGACGGGTGAGCAGTACTTC. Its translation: CASGSGTGTGEQYF. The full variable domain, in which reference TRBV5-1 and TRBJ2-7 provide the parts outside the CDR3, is KAGVTQTPRYLIKTRGQQVTLSCSPISGHRSVSWYQQTPGQGLQFLFEYFSETQRNKGNFPGRFSGRQFSNSRSEMNVSTLELGDSALYLCASGSGTGTGEQYFGPGTRLTVT.